This T cell receptor (beta chain) is drawn from a study of blood T cell repertoires in COVID-19. Germline V gives CDR1 ENHRY, CDR2 SYGVKD. The CDR3 length is 17 residues. Losses at the gene ends were 4 bases for V and 2 bases for J; bases not matched to a gene: 10. This clone appeared a single time. As originally analysed: For nucleated cells, counts were estimated from reference gene primer amplification. The table came from immunoSEQ multiplex PCR; TCRdb's copy has only in-frame clones and leaves some out. That table supplies the V and J calls and clone size; D and trimming were determined from the DNA. The sample carries 160,000 or so clones, about 86% recorded once.

The V call is TRBV10-3, the J call TRBJ2-1; 8 bases are shared with TRBD1. Sequencing was carried out using peripheral blood. This clonotype was sampled from a woman in her 70s with acute or convalescent COVID-19. The CDR3 DNA reads as TGTGCCATCAGTGTAGACTCCGGGACAGGCCCCTACAATGAGCAGTTCTTC. Amino acids: CAISVDSGTGPYNEQFF.